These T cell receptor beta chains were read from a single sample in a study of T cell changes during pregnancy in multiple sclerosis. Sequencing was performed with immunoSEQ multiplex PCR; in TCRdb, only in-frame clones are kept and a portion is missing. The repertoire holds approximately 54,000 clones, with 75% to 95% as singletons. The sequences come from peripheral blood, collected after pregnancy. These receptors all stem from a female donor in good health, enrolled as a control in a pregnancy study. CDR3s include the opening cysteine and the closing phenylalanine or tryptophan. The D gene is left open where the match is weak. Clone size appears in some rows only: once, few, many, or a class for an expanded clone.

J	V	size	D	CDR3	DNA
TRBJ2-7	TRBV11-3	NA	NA	CASSPGYGEQYF	TGTGCCAGCAGCCCAGGGTACGGCGAGCAGTACTTC
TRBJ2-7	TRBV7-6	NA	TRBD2	CASSRGGGREYEQYF	TGTGCCAGCAGCCGCGGCGGCGGGAGGGAATACGAGCAGTACTTC
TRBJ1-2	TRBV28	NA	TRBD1	CASSSTQGAYLGGYTF	TGTGCCAGCAGTTCGACACAGGGGGCTTATTTGGGGGGCTACACCTTC
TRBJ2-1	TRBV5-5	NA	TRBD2	CASSPGSGRAGEQFF	TGTGCCAGCAGCCCCGGGAGCGGGAGGGCCGGTGAGCAGTTCTTC
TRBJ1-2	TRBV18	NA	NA	CASSVTVSNYGYTF	TGTGCCAGCTCCGTGACAGTGAGTAACTATGGCTACACCTTC
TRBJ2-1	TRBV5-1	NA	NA	CASSLGSSVEGEQFF	TGCGCCAGCAGCTTGGGCTCCTCCGTCGAGGGTGAGCAGTTCTTC
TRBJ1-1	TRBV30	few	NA	CAWSVGGRGSARDTEAFF	TGTGCCTGGAGTGTAGGAGGCAGGGGATCGGCGAGGGACACTGAAGCTTTCTTT
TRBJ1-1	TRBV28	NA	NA	CASNGQPRVAFF	TGTGCCAGCAACGGGCAGCCCAGGGTAGCTTTCTTT
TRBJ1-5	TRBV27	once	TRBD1	CASSVLRGQPQHF	TGTGCCAGCAGCGTCCTCAGGGGGCAGCCCCAGCATTTT
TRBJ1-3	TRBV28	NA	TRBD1	CASSFNLGGTVSGNTIYF	TGTGCCAGCAGTTTTAATTTGGGTGGGACAGTCTCTGGAAACACCATATATTTT
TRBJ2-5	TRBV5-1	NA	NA	CASSSGVKARETQYF	TGCGCCAGCAGCTCCGGGGTGAAGGCTCGGGAGACCCAGTACTTC
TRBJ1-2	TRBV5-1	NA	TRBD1	CASSPGQGANGYTF	TGCGCCAGCAGCCCTGGACAGGGGGCAAACGGCTACACCTTC
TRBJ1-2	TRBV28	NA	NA	CASINRVNYGYTF	TGTGCCAGCATAAACAGAGTTAACTATGGCTACACCTTC
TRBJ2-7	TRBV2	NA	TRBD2	CASSSRGLAGRPYEQYF	TGTGCCAGCAGTTCTCGGGGACTAGCGGGGCGACCCTACGAGCAGTACTTC